The rows below give T cell receptor beta chains drawn from one sample of a study of T-cell memory formation after mild COVID-19. TCRdb re-called the 5' RACE reads through MiXCR, storing one row per CDR3 protein. The sample includes about 82,000 distinct CDR3 sequences, approximately 16% of them seen just once. The material sequenced was PBMCs or a T cell subset sorted from them (not recorded which). These receptors were collected from a man aged 18-30 years who had mild COVID-19 (a few samples of this study predate the infection). Cell type and time point are not known. Both conserved end residues are part of each CDR3. Each record gives: J gene, V gene, D gene, clone size, CDR3 DNA, CDR3 protein. A D gene is named only where the DNA matches it firmly. The size of a clone is reported for some rows only, either as once, few or many, or as a class for expanded clones.

j_call: TRBJ1-1
v_call: TRBV5-6
d_call: -
clone_size: -
cdr3_nt: TGTGCCAGCAGCTTAAAAGGAAGGCCTGAAGCTTTCTTT
cdr3_aa: CASSLKGRPEAFF

j_call: TRBJ1-1
v_call: TRBV20-1
d_call: TRBD1
clone_size: many
cdr3_nt: TGCAGTGCTAGGGGGACAGGGGGGGACACTGAAGCTTTCTTT
cdr3_aa: CSARGTGGDTEAFF

j_call: TRBJ2-3
v_call: TRBV12-5
d_call: -
clone_size: many
cdr3_nt: TGTGCTAGTGGGAGCAGGCTGGATGGGCCAGATACGCAGTATTTT
cdr3_aa: CASGSRLDGPDTQYF

j_call: TRBJ2-5
v_call: TRBV6-1
d_call: TRBD2
clone_size: many
cdr3_nt: TGTGCCAGCAGTGGACTAGCGGGGGGAGAGACCCAGTACTTC
cdr3_aa: CASSGLAGGETQYF

j_call: TRBJ1-1
v_call: TRBV4-3
d_call: TRBD1
clone_size: -
cdr3_nt: TGCGCCAGCAGCCAAGAGTCAGGGGGTCTTACAAACACTGAAGCTTTCTTT
cdr3_aa: CASSQESGGLTNTEAFF

j_call: TRBJ2-2
v_call: TRBV27
d_call: TRBD1
clone_size: -
cdr3_nt: TGTGCCAGCAGTTCCCGGGACAGGGATACCGGGGAGCTGTTTTTT
cdr3_aa: CASSSRDRDTGELFF

j_call: TRBJ2-4
v_call: TRBV7-8
d_call: -
clone_size: few
cdr3_nt: TGTGCCAGCAGCTCTATCCCCCTAGCCAAAAACATTCAGTACTTC
cdr3_aa: CASSSIPLAKNIQYF

j_call: TRBJ1-3
v_call: TRBV4-1
d_call: TRBD1
clone_size: -
cdr3_nt: TGCGCCAGCACGGGACAGGGGTTCTCTGGAAACACCATATATTTT
cdr3_aa: CASTGQGFSGNTIYF

j_call: TRBJ2-5
v_call: TRBV11-2
d_call: -
clone_size: -
cdr3_nt: TGTGCCAGCAGCTCGATGTCGGGGTTTTGGGAGACCCAGTACTTC
cdr3_aa: CASSSMSGFWETQYF

j_call: TRBJ1-1
v_call: TRBV5-5
d_call: TRBD1
clone_size: few
cdr3_nt: TGTGCCAGCAGCTATCAGGGGGGGACTGAAGCTTTCTTT
cdr3_aa: CASSYQGGTEAFF

j_call: TRBJ1-4
v_call: TRBV5-5
d_call: -
clone_size: -
cdr3_nt: TGTGCCAGCAGCACACCTAGGACAAGTGCGCGTGAAAAACTGTTTTTT
cdr3_aa: CASSTPRTSAREKLFF

j_call: TRBJ1-1
v_call: TRBV4-1
d_call: TRBD1
clone_size: few
cdr3_nt: TGCGCCAGCGCCCCCGGGACAGGAGAAGCTTTCTTT
cdr3_aa: CASAPGTGEAFF

j_call: TRBJ1-2
v_call: TRBV7-3
d_call: -
clone_size: many
cdr3_nt: TGTGCCAGCAGCCCCTCCTCGACCTCAACTTATGGCTACACCTTC
cdr3_aa: CASSPSSTSTYGYTF

j_call: TRBJ2-1
v_call: TRBV12-3/TRBV12-4
d_call: -
clone_size: -
cdr3_nt: TGTGCCAGCAGTGCCCGGTCCCAGGGGTTCAATGAGCAGTTCTTC
cdr3_aa: CASSARSQGFNEQFF

j_call: TRBJ2-2
v_call: TRBV6-5
d_call: -
clone_size: few
cdr3_nt: TGTGCCAGCGGGCAAGGGGCGAACACCGGGGAGCTGTTTTTT
cdr3_aa: CASGQGANTGELFF

j_call: TRBJ1-1
v_call: TRBV6-1
d_call: -
clone_size: -
cdr3_nt: TGTGCCAGCAGTGGATCCTCAGGAACCTACAAATACATCTTT
cdr3_aa: CASSGSSGTYKYIF

j_call: TRBJ2-1
v_call: TRBV9
d_call: TRBD1
clone_size: few
cdr3_nt: TGTGCCAGCAGCGTAGAGCCTGACAGGGGTGAGCAGTTCTTC
cdr3_aa: CASSVEPDRGEQFF

j_call: TRBJ2-5
v_call: TRBV18
d_call: TRBD2
clone_size: few
cdr3_nt: TGTGCCAGCTCACCTACGGGGGGGTCCCAAGAGACCCAGTACTTC
cdr3_aa: CASSPTGGSQETQYF

j_call: TRBJ2-7
v_call: TRBV12-3/TRBV12-4
d_call: -
clone_size: many
cdr3_nt: TGTGCCAGCAGAAGTAGGGGGTTTTACGAGCAGTACTTC
cdr3_aa: CASRSRGFYEQYF

j_call: TRBJ2-7
v_call: TRBV12-3/TRBV12-4
d_call: -
clone_size: -
cdr3_nt: TGTGCCAGCAGCAGCCGGGACAAAAGTTTTTCCTACGAGCAGTACTTC
cdr3_aa: CASSSRDKSFSYEQYF

j_call: TRBJ1-2
v_call: TRBV20-1
d_call: -
clone_size: -
cdr3_nt: TGCAGTGCTAGGGGTTATCCCTATGGCTACACCTTC
cdr3_aa: CSARGYPYGYTF

j_call: TRBJ2-3
v_call: TRBV2
d_call: TRBD2
clone_size: few
cdr3_nt: TGTGCCAGCAATGGACTAGCGGGGGGCTACACAGATACGCAGTATTTT
cdr3_aa: CASNGLAGGYTDTQYF